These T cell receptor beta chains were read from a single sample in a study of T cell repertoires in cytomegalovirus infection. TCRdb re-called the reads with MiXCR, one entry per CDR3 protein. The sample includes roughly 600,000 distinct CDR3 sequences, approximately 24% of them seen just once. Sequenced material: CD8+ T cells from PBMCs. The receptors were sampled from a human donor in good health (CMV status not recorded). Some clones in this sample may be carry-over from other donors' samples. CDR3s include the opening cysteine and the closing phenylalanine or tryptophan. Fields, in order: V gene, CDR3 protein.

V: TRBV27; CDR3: CASITGVSEAFF
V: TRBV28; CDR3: CASSFRLAGVEQFF
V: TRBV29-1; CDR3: CSVSGRADYFGEQYF
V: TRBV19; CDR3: CASRLDRGYQPQHF
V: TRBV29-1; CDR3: CSVAVNTGELFF
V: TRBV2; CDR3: CASSEAGTGGYNQPQHF
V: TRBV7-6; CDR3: CVSSFGDLEEKLFF
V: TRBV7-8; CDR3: CASSLSLGGGDGYTF
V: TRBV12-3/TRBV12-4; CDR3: CASSFEDSFSRGANVLTF
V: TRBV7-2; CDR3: CASSLLADRPNEKLFF
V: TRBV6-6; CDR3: CASSYLGRYSQLMNTEAFF
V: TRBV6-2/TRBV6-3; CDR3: CASAEGDTQYF
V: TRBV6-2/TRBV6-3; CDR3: CAPQGYGYTF
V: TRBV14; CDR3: CASSPQGGGPFAYEQYF
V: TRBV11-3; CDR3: CASSSAIGIHNEQFF
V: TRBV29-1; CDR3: CSVEGTDTYEQYF
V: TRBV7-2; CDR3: CASSLNDRTPANYGYTF
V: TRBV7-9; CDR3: CASSQSGGMYNEQFF
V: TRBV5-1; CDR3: CASSLEARGVDEQFF
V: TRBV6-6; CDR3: CASTTRVGNQPQHF
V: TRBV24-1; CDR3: CATGPGDTQYF
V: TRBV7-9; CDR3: CASSLGQHHPVTSNEKLFF
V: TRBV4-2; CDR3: CASSQTRGMNTEAFF
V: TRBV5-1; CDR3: CASSFSRGRAIYF
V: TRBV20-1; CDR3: CSARDPQGVGYGYTF
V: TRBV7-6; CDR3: CASSLEGGGQPQHF
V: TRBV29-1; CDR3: CSVITGVSYEQYF
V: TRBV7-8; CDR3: CASSSPLQFTGELFF
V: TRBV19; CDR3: CASSITGHTVEAFF
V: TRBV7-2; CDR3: CASSGTLGAGNTIYF
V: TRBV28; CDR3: CASSSDQITDTQYF
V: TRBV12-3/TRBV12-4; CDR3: CASSLARRGANTEAFF
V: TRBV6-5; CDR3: CASSYAGDRLYGYTF
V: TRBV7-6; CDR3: CASSPGLEETQYF
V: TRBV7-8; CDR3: CASSLDAKNIQYF
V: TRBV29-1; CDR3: CSVEGEEGRYYEQYF
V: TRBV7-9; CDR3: CASNSPMIYEQFF
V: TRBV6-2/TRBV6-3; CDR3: CASSYLERWVEQFF
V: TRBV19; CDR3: CASSIIKDSRHGYTF
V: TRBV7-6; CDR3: CASSLEYGPLNTGELFF
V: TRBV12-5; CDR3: CASGLVLSQFQPTNYGYTF